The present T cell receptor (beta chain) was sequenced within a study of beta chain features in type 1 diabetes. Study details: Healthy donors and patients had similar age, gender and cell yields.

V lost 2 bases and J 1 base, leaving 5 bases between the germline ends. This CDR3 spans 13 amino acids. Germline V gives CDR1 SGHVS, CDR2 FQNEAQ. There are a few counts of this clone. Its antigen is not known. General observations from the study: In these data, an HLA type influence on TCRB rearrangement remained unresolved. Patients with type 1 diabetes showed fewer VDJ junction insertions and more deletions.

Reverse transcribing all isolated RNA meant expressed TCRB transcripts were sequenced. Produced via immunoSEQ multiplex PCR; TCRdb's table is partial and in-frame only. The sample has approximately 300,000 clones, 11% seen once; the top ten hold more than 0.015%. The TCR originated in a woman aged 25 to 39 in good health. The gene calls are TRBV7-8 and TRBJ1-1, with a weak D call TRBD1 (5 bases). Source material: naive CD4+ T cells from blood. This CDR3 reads CASSLTGNTEAFF. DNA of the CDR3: TGTGCCAGCAGCTTAACAGGGAACACTGAAGCTTTCTTT.